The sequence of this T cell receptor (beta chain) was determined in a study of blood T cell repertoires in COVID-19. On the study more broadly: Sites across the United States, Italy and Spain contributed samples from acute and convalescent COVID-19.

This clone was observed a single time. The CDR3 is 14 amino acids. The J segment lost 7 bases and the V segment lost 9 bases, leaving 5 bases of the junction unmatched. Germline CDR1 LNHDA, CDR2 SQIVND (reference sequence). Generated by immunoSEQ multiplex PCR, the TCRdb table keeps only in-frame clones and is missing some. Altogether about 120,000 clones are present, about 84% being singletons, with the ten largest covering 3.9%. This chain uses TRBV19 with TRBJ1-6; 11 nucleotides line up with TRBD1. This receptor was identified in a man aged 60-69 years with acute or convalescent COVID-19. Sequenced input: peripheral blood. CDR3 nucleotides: TGTGCCAGCTGGGACAGGGGGATGAATTCACCCCTCCACTTT. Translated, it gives CASWDRGMNSPLHF.